This T cell receptor beta chain was observed in a study of beta chain features in type 1 diabetes. Regarding the study as a whole: A possible short-template PCR bias applies equally to patients and controls. When Type 1 diabetes patients were examined, their TCRB CDR3s proved moderately but significantly shorter in all four CD4+ subsets.

The investigators reverse transcribed all of the isolated RNA, so they sequenced expressed TCRB transcripts. The repertoire was sequenced with immunoSEQ multiplex PCR; TCRdb's copy has only in-frame clones and lacks some. The repertoire holds 200,000 to 300,000 clones, with approximately 11% as singletons. The germline V gene has CDR1 SNHLY and CDR2 FYNNEI. The CDR3 runs to 11 residues. The ends lost 5 bases at V and 11 bases at J; junction bases unmatched: 2. Notes on this clone: Its antigen is not identified.

The chain joins TRBV2 to TRBJ1-4; TRBD1 matches 7 bases. Material: naive CD4+ T cells from blood. The clonotype comes from a young man with type 1 diabetes. CDR3 bases: TGTGCCAGCAGTTCGGACAGGAAACTGTTTTTT. Translation gives CASSSDRKLFF.